This is a list of T cell receptor beta chains from one sample in a study of OX40 agonist ivuxolimab in advanced cancers. This table comes from immunoSEQ multiplex PCR, and its TCRdb copy is limited to in-frame clones, with some not included. The repertoire holds approximately 25,000 clones, with about 76% as singletons. The sequenced sample was CD4+ or CD8+ T cells sorted from blood, obtained in a trial of the OX40 agonist ivuxolimab. The receptors were sampled from an adult with an advanced solid tumor such as melanoma, head and neck, liver or kidney cancer. The CDR3 runs from the conserved cysteine through the conserved F or W. The order of the fields is clone size, D gene, J gene, V gene, CDR3 protein, CDR3 DNA. A D gene is named only where the DNA matches it firmly. Clone size is not always given. Where it is, it says once, few, many or a class for expanded clones.

>NA|NA|TRBJ2-3|TRBV19
CASSIWGNTQYF
TGTGCCAGTAGTATATGGGGAAATACGCAGTATTTT
>few|TRBD1|TRBJ1-5|TRBV5-1
CASSPEGQPYQPQHF
TGCGCCAGCAGCCCCGAGGGACAGCCCTATCAGCCCCAGCATTTT
>once|NA|TRBJ2-7|TRBV7-6
CASSLVQGPYEQYF
TGTGCCAGCAGCTTAGTCCAGGGCCCCTACGAGCAGTACTTC
>NA|TRBD1|TRBJ1-2|TRBV4-2
CASSRDRGNYGYTF
TGTGCCAGCAGCCGCGACAGGGGGAACTATGGCTACACCTTC
>NA|NA|TRBJ1-5|TRBV6-6
CASSYAGPNQPQHF
TGTGCCAGCAGTTATGCGGGGCCCAATCAGCCCCAGCATTTT
>few|NA|TRBJ2-3|TRBV2
CASSDDGGSTDTQYF
TGTGCCAGCAGTGACGACGGGGGATCCACAGATACGCAGTATTTT
>NA|NA|TRBJ2-3|TRBV28
CASSPTLGSSDTQYF
TGTGCCAGCAGTCCCACGTTAGGGAGTTCAGATACGCAGTATTTT
>NA|NA|TRBJ2-4|TRBV4-2
CASSQDPDRPSRYF
TGTGCCAGCAGCCAAGATCCCGATAGACCTAGTAGATACTTC
>few|NA|TRBJ2-1|TRBV15
CATSTRLDGSDEQFF
TGTGCCACCAGCACCCGACTAGATGGGTCCGATGAGCAGTTCTTC
>NA|NA|TRBJ2-6|TRBV6-1
CASSADSSGANVLTF
TGTGCCAGCAGTGCCGACAGCTCTGGGGCCAACGTCCTGACTTTC
>NA|NA|TRBJ2-2|TRBV6-4
CASKEVANTGELFF
TGTGCCAGCAAGGAAGTGGCGAACACCGGGGAGCTGTTTTTT
>few|NA|TRBJ1-4|TRBV30
CALYPGPIF
TGTGCCTTATATCCGGGGCCCATTTTT
>NA|NA|TRBJ1-4|TRBV4-3
CASSQVTGLDEKLFF
TGCGCCAGCAGCCAAGTTACAGGGCTGGATGAAAAACTGTTTTTT
>NA|NA|TRBJ1-2|TRBV30
CAWNEGTRGNYGYTF
TGTGCCTGGAATGAGGGGACGCGAGGTAACTATGGCTACACCTTC
>NA|TRBD2|TRBJ2-2|TRBV6-4
CASSPRAGVSGELFF
TGTGCCAGCAGTCCTCGAGCGGGAGTGTCTGGGGAGCTGTTTTTT
>NA|NA|TRBJ1-1|TRBV18
CASSPPGGSTEAFF
TGTGCCAGCTCACCACCAGGAGGGTCCACTGAAGCTTTCTTT
>few|TRBD2|TRBJ2-4|TRBV25-1
CASSGTGTSHVGIQYF
TGTGCCAGCAGTGGGACCGGGACTAGCCATGTAGGCATTCAGTACTTC
>NA|NA|TRBJ2-5|TRBV5-5
CASSLSTWETQYF
TGTGCCAGCAGCTTGTCGACTTGGGAGACCCAGTACTTC
>NA|NA|TRBJ2-1|TRBV7-9
CASSLAPEQFF
TGTGCCAGCAGCTTAGCTCCTGAGCAGTTCTTC
>NA|TRBD1|TRBJ2-1|TRBV6-4
CASSETGERNEQFF
TGTGCCAGCAGTGAAACAGGGGAAAGAAATGAGCAGTTCTTC
>NA|TRBD1|TRBJ1-2|TRBV11-2
CASSIGQGINYGYTF
TGTGCCAGCAGCATAGGACAGGGGATTAACTATGGCTACACCTTC
>NA|NA|TRBJ1-4|TRBV7-2
CASSYGTNEKLFF
TGTGCCAGCAGCTATGGGACAAATGAAAAACTGTTTTTT
>NA|TRBD2|TRBJ2-7|TRBV25-1
CASSERTSGRPSSYEQYF
TGTGCCAGCAGTGAGAGAACTAGCGGGCGACCCAGCTCCTACGAGCAGTACTTC
>NA|TRBD1|TRBJ2-2|TRBV9
CASSVWDRGTGELFF
TGTGCCAGCAGCGTTTGGGACAGGGGAACCGGGGAGCTGTTTTTT
>NA|NA|TRBJ2-6|TRBV5-1
CASSLMAQGANVLTF
TGCGCCAGCAGCTTGATGGCGCAAGGGGCCAACGTCCTGACTTTC
>NA|TRBD1|TRBJ2-7|TRBV5-1
CASSLRDRLMNEQYF
TGCGCCAGCAGCCTCCGGGACAGGCTAATGAACGAGCAGTACTTC